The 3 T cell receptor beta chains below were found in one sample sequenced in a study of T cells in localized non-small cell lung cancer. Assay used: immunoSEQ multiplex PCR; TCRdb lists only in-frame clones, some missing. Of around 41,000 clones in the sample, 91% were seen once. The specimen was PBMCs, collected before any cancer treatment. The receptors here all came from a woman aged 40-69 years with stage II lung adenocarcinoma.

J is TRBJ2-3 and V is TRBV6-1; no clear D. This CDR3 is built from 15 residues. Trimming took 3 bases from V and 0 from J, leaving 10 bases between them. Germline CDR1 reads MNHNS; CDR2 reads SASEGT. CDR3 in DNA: TGTGCCAGCAGTGAGATGGGAACTAGCACAGATACGCAGTATTTT. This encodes CASSEMGTSTDTQYF.

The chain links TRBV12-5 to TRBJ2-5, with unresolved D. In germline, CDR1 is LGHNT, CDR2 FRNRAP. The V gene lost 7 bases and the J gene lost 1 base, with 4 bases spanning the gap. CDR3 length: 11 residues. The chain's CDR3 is CASATQETQYF. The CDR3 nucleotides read TGTGCTAGTGCTACCCAAGAGACCCAGTACTTC. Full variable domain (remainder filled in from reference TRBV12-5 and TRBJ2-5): DARVTQTPRHKVTEMGQEVTMRCQPILGHNTVFWYRQTMMQGLELLAYFRNRAPLDDSGMPKDRFSAEMPDATLATLKIQPSEPRDSAVYFCASATQETQYFGPGTRLLVL.

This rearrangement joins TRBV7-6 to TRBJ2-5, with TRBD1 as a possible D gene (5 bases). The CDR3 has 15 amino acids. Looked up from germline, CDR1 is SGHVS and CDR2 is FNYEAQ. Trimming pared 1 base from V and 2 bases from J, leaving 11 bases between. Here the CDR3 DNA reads TGTGCCAGCAGCTTAGAATGGGGCAGGCAAGAGACCCAGTACTTC. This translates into CASSLEWGRQETQYF. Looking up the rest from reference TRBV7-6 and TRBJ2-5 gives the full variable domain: GAGVSQSPRYKVTKRGQDVALRCDPISGHVSLYWYRQALGQGPEFLTYFNYEAQQDKSGLPNDRFSAERPEGSISTLTIQRTEQRDSAMYRCASSLEWGRQETQYFGPGTRLLVL.